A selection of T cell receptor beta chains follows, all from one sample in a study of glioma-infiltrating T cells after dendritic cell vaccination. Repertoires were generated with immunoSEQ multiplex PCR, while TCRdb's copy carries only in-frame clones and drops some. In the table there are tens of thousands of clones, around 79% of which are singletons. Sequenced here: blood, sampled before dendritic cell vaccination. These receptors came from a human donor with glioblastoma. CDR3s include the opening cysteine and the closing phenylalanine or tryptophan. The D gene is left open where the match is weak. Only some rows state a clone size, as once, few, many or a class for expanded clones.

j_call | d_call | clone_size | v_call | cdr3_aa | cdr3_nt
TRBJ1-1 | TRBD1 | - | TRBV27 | CASSSHRGGNTEAFF | TGTGCCAGCAGTTCACACAGGGGTGGGAACACTGAAGCTTTCTTT
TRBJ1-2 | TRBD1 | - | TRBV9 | CASSVDGTGYGYTF | TGTGCCAGCAGCGTAGACGGGACAGGCTATGGCTACACCTTC
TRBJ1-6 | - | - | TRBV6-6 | CATASDSPLHF | TGTGCCACAGCAAGCGATTCACCCCTCCACTTT
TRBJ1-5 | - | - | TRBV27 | CASSFYSNQPQHF | TGTGCCAGCAGCTTTTATAGCAATCAGCCCCAGCATTTT
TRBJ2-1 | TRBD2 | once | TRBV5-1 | CASTSGTSGRARIDEQFF | TGCGCCAGCACCAGTGGGACTAGCGGGAGGGCAAGGATAGATGAGCAGTTCTTC
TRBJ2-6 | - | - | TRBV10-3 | CAISGGGGQGTGANVLTF | TGTGCCATCAGTGGGGGGGGCGGACAGGGAACCGGGGCCAACGTCCTGACTTTC
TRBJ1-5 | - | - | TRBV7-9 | CASSYATEPQPQHF | TGTGCCAGCAGCTACGCGACAGAGCCGCAGCCCCAGCATTTT
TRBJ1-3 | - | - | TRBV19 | CASSTGRVLRSGNTIYF | TGTGCCAGTAGTACTGGCAGGGTTCTACGTTCTGGAAACACCATATATTTT
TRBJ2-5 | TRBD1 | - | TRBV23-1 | CASSSVLKGQGAGQETQYF | TGCGCCAGCAGTTCAGTCCTGAAGGGACAGGGGGCTGGCCAAGAGACCCAGTACTTC
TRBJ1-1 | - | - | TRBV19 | CASSRGTGVTEAFF | TGTGCCAGTAGTAGGGGTACGGGAGTCACTGAAGCTTTCTTT
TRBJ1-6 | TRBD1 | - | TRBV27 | CASSLSPGGDNSPLHF | TGTGCCAGCAGTTTATCGCCAGGGGGCGATAATTCACCCCTCCACTTT
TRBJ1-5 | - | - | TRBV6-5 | CAGRRGGISNQPQHF | TGTGCCGGCAGGCGGGGGGGGATTAGCAATCAGCCCCAGCATTTT
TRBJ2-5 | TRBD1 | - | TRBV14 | CASSRSPGQQYF | TGTGCCAGCAGCCGGAGTCCGGGACAGCAGTACTTC
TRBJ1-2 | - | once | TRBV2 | CASRRGGSEHGYTF | TGTGCCAGCAGAAGGGGGGGGTCGGAGCATGGCTACACCTTC
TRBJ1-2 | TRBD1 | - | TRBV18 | CASSPSSTGGGNYGYTF | TGTGCCAGCTCACCATCGAGCACAGGGGGCGGGAACTATGGCTACACCTTC
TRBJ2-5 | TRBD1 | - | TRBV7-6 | CASRVNRGEETQYF | TGTGCCAGCAGAGTTAACAGGGGGGAAGAGACCCAGTACTTC
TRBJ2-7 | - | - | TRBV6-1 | CATRGTSPYEQYF | TGTGCCACAAGGGGGACGTCCCCCTACGAGCAGTACTTC
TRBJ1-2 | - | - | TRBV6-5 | CASNRGRAGDGYTF | TGTGCCAGCAACCGGGGTCGGGCTGGTGATGGCTACACCTTC
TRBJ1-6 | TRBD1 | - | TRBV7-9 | CASIGPGQGRSPLHF | TGTGCCAGCATCGGTCCGGGACAGGGGCGTTCACCCCTCCACTTT
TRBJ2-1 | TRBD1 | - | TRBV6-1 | CASSARTGGEAYNEQFF | TGTGCCAGCAGTGCCAGGACAGGGGGCGAGGCCTACAATGAGCAGTTCTTC
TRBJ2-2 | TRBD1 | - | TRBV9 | CASSGDRGYTGELFF | TGTGCCAGCAGCGGGGACAGGGGGTACACCGGGGAGCTGTTTTTT
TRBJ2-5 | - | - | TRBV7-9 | CASTRDTQETQYF | TGTGCCAGCACCCGGGACACCCAAGAGACCCAGTACTTC
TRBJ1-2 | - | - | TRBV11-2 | CASSFQGKDGYTF | TGTGCCAGCAGCTTCCAGGGGAAGGATGGCTACACCTTC
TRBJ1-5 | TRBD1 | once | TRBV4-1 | CASSQGDRDLQPQHF | TGCGCCAGCAGCCAGGGGGACAGGGACCTGCAGCCCCAGCATTTT
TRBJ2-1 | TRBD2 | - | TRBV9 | CASSDRVAGGSFYEQFF | TGTGCCAGCAGCGATCGAGTAGCGGGGGGATCCTTTTATGAGCAGTTCTTC
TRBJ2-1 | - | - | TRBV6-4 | CASSDQGFNEQFF | TGTGCCAGCAGTGACCAGGGTTTCAATGAGCAGTTCTTC
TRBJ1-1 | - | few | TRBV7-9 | CASSSGGNTEAFF | TGTGCCAGCAGCTCCGGAGGGAACACTGAAGCTTTCTTT
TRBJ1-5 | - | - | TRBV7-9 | CASSSQGNNQPQHF | TGTGCCAGCAGCTCACAGGGTAACAATCAGCCCCAGCATTTT
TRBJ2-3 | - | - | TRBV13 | CASSLLVGERLGDTQYF | TGTGCCAGCAGCTTATTAGTCGGGGAACGGTTGGGAGATACGCAGTATTTT
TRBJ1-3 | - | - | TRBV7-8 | CASSLMASGNTIYF | TGTGCCAGCAGCTTAATGGCCTCTGGAAACACCATATATTTT
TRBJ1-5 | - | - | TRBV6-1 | CASSEKVQGLRSNQPQHF | TGTGCCAGCAGTGAAAAGGTACAGGGTCTAAGGAGCAATCAGCCCCAGCATTTT
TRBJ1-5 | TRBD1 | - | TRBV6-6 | CASSPRQGASNQPQHF | TGTGCCAGCAGCCCGAGACAGGGGGCCAGCAATCAGCCCCAGCATTTT
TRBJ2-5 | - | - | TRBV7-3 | CASSPTAGRRETQYF | TGTGCCAGCAGCCCCACGGCAGGGAGGAGGGAGACCCAGTACTTC
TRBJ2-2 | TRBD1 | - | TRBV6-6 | CASSFGQGGAGELFF | TGTGCCAGCAGCTTCGGACAGGGGGGGGCCGGGGAGCTGTTTTTT
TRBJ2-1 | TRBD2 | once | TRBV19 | CASSSGRVYNEQFF | TGTGCCAGTAGTAGCGGGAGGGTCTACAATGAGCAGTTCTTC
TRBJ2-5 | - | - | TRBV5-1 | CASSPEPSKETQYF | TGCGCCAGCAGCCCCGAGCCGTCAAAAGAGACCCAGTACTTC
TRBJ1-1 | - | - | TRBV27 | CASSSARSGLEAFF | TGTGCCAGCAGTTCCGCACGTTCAGGGTTGGAAGCTTTCTTT
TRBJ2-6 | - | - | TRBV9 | CASSRTNNRVGANVLTF | TGTGCCAGCAGCCGCACAAATAACAGGGTTGGGGCCAACGTCCTGACTTTC
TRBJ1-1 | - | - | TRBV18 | CASSQNTGRSMNTEAFF | TGTGCCAGCTCCCAAAACACCGGGAGGTCGATGAACACTGAAGCTTTCTTT
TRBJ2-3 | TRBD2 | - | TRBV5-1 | CASSYGTRSTDTQYF | TGCGCCAGCAGCTACGGGACTAGAAGCACAGATACGCAGTATTTT
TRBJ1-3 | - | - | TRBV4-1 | CASSQPPGGTIYF | TGCGCCAGCAGCCAACCCCCAGGAGGCACCATATATTTT
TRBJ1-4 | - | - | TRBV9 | CASSASNEKLFF | TGTGCCAGCAGCGCTTCTAATGAAAAACTGTTTTTT
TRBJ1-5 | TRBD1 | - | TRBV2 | CASSVSAGGIQPQHF | TGTGCCAGCAGTGTATCGGCAGGGGGAATTCAGCCCCAGCATTTT
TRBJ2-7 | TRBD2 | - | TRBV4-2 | CASSQPTTKGTSGSYEQYF | TGTGCCAGCAGCCAACCCACTACGAAGGGGACTAGCGGATCCTACGAGCAGTACTTC
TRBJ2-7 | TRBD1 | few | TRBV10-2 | CASSGTGGLSYEQYF | TGCGCCAGCAGTGGGACAGGGGGACTATCCTACGAGCAGTACTTC
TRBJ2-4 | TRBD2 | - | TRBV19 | CASSIAGLAGGGNAKNIQYF | TGTGCCAGTAGTATAGCGGGCCTAGCGGGAGGGGGAAATGCCAAAAACATTCAGTACTTC
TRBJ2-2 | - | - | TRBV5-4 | CASSPQGPNTGELFF | TGTGCCAGCAGCCCCCAGGGTCCGAACACCGGGGAGCTGTTTTTT
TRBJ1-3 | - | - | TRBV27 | CASSFSRPLFGDTIYF | TGTGCCAGCAGTTTTTCAAGACCCCTCTTCGGGGACACCATATATTTT
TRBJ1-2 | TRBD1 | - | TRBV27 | CASSLSPSWSGTGGNYGYTF | TGTGCCAGCAGTTTATCGCCCTCCTGGTCCGGGACAGGGGGCAACTATGGCTACACCTTC